This paragraph reports one TCR beta chain. This table comes from immunoSEQ multiplex PCR, and its TCRdb copy is limited to in-frame clones, with some not included. There are 2,000 or so clones in the sample; roughly a third occur only once, and approximately 12% lies in the top ten. This entry comes from a study of T cells in localized non-small cell lung cancer. Trimming removed 5 bases at V and 1 base at J, with 6 bases between. The CDR3 sequence is 12 residues long. CDR1 and CDR2 from the germline V gene are SGHDN and FVKESK. The clonotype was recovered from a male donor older than 55 with stage I squamous cell lung carcinoma. The genes are TRBV14 and TRBJ2-7; no clear D gene. Sequenced here: normal lung tissue next to the tumor, sampled before any cancer treatment. The CDR3, as DNA: TGTGCCAGCAGCTATACGTCCTACGAGCAGTACTTC. Translating it yields CASSYTSYEQYF.